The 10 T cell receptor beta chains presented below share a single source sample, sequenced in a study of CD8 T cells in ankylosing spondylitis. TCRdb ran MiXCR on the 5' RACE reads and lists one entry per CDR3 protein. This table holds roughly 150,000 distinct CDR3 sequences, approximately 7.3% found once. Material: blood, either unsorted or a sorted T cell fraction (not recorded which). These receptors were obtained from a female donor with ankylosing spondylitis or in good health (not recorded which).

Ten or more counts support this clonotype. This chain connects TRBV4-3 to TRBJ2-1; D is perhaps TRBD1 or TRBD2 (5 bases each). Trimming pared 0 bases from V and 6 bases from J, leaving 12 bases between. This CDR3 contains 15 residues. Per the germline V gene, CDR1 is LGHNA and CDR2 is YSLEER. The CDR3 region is CASSQDSGRGNEQFF. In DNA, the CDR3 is TGCGCCAGCAGCCAAGATTCGGGACGGGGCAATGAGCAGTTCTTC.

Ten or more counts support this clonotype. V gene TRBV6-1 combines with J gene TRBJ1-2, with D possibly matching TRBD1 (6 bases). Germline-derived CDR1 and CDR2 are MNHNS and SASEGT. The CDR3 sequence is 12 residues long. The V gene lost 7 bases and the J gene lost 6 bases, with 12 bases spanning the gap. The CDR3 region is CASKAGADGYTF. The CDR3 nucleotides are TGTGCCAGCAAGGCAGGGGCTGATGGCTACACCTTC.

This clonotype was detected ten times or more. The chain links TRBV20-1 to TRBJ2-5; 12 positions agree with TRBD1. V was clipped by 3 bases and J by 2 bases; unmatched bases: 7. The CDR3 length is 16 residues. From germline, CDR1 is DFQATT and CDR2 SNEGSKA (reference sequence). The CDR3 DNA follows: TGCAGTGCTAGTGGGACAGGGGGCCCAGAACAAGAGACCCAGTACTTC. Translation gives CSASGTGGPEQETQYF.

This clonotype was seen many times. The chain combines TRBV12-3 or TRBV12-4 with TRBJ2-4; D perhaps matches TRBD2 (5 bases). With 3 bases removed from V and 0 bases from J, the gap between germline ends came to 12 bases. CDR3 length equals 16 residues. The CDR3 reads CASSLESGLAKNIQYF. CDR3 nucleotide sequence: TGTGCCAGCAGTTTGGAGTCAGGACTAGCCAAAAACATTCAGTACTTC.

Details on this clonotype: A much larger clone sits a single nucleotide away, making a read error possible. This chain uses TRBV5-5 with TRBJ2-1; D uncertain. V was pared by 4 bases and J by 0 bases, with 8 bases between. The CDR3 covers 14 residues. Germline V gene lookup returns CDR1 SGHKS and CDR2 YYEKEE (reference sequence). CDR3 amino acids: CASSPGASYNEQFF. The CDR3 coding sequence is TGTGCCAGCAGCCCTGGTGCCTCCTACAATGAGCAGTTCTTC.

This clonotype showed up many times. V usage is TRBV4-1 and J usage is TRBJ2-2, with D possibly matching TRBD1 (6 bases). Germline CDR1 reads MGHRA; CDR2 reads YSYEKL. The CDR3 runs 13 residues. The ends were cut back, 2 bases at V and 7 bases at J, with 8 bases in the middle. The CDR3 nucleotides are TGCGCCAGCAGCCAAACAGGGAGCGGGGAGCTGTTTTTT. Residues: CASSQTGSGELFF.

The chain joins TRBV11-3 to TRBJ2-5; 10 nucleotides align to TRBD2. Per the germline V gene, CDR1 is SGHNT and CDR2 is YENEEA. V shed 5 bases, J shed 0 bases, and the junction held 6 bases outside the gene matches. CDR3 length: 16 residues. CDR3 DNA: TGTGCCAGCAGCATCCGACTAGCGGGCAACCAAGAGACCCAGTACTTC. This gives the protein CASSIRLAGNQETQYF.

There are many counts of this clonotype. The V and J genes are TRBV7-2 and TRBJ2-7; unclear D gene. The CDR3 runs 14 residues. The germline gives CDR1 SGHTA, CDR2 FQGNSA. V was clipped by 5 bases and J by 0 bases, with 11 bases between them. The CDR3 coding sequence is TGTGCCAGCAGCCCCGGTTGGGGCTCCTACGAGCAGTACTTC. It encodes CASSPGWGSYEQYF.

The CDR3, as DNA: TGTGCCAGCAGCCAAGGTCGGCCGGTCCAAGAGACCCAGTACTTC. This encodes CASSQGRPVQETQYF. The V gene is TRBV14, the J gene TRBJ2-5; D unresolved. Per the germline V gene, CDR1 is SGHDN and CDR2 is FVKESK. The V gene lost 1 base and the J gene lost 1 base, with 10 bases spanning the gap. This CDR3 has 15 residues.

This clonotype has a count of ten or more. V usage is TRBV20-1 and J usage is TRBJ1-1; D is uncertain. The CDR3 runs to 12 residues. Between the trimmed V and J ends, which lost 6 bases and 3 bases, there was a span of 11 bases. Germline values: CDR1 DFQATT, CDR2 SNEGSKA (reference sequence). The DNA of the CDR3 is TGCAGTGCCAGGAGGGATTACACTGAAGCTTTCTTT. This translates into CSARRDYTEAFF.